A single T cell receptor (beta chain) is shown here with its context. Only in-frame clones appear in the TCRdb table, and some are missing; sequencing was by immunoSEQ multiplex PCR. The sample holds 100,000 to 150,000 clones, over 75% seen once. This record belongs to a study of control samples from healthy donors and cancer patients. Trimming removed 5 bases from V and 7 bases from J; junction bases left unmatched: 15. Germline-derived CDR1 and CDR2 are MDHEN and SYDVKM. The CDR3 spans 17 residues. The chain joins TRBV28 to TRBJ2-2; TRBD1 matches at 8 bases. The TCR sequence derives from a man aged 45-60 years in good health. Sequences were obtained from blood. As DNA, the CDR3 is TGTGCCAGCAGTCGGGGAACGACAGGGGATAAGGTCGGGGAGCTGTTTTTT. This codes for CASSRGTTGDKVGELFF.